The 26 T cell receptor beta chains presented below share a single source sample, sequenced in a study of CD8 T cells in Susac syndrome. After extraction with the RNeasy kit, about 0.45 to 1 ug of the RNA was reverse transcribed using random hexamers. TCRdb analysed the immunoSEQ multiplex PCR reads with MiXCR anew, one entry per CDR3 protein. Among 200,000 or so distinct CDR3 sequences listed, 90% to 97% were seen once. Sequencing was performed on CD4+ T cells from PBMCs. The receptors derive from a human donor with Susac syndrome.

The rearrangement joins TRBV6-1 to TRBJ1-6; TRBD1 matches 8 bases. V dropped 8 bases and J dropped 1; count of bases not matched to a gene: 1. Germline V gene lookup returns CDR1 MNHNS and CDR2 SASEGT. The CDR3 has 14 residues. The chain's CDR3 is CASWTGSYNSPLHF. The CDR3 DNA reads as TGTGCCAGCTGGACAGGGTCCTATAATTCACCCCTCCACTTT.

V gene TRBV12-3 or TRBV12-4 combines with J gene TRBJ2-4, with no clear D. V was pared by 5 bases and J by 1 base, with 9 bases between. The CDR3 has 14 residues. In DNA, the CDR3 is TGTGCCAGCAGTCAGAATAGGGCCAAAAACATTCAGTACTTC. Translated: CASSQNRAKNIQYF.

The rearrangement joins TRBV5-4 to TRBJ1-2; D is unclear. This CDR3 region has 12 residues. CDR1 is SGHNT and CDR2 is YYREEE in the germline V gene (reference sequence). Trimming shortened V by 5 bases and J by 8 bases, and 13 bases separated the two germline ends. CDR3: CASRNLSVGYTF. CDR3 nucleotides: TGTGCCAGCAGGAACCTATCGGTCGGCTACACCTTC.

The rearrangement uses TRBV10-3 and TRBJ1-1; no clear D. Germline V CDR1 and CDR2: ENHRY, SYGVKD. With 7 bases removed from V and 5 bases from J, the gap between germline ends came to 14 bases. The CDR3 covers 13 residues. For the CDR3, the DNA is TGTGCCATCACAGAAATTACGGGAACTGAAGCTTTCTTT. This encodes CAITEITGTEAFF.

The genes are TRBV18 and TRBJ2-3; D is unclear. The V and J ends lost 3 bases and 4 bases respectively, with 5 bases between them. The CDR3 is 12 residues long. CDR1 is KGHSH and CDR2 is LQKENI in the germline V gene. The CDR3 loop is CASSPGPDTQYF. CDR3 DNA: TGTGCCAGCTCACCCGGCCCAGATACGCAGTATTTT.

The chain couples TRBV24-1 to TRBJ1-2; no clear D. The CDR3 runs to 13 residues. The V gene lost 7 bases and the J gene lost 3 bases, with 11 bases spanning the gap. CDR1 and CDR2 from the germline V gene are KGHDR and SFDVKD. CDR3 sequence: CATSTEVDYGYTF. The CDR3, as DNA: TGTGCCACCAGCACTGAAGTGGACTATGGCTACACCTTC.

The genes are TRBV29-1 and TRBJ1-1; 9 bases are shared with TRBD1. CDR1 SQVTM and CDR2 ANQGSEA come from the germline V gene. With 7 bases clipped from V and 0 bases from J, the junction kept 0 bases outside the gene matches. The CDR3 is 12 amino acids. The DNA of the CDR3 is TGCAGCGGGGACAGGGTGAACACTGAAGCTTTCTTT. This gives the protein CSGDRVNTEAFF.

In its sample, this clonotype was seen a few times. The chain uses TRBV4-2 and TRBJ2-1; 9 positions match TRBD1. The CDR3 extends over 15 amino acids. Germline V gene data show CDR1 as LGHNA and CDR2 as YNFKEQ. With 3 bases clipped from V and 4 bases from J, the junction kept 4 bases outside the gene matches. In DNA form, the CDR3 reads TGTGCCAGCAGCCAGCCGGGACAGGGATACAATGAGCAGTTCTTC. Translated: CASSQPGQGYNEQFF.

CDR3 sequence reads: CSARDSGVAGGYTGELFF. DNA for the CDR3: TGCAGTGCTAGAGATAGTGGAGTAGCGGGGGGGTACACCGGGGAGCTGTTTTTT. The V call is TRBV20-1, the J call TRBJ2-2; 11 positions agree with TRBD2. Germline CDR1 is DFQATT and CDR2 is SNEGSKA (reference sequence). CDR3 size: 18 residues. V lost 0 bases, J lost 3 bases, and 9 bases stayed unmatched.

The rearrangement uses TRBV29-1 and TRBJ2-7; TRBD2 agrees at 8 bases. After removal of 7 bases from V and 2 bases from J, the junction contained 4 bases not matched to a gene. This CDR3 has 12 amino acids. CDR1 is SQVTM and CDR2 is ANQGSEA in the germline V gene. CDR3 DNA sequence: TGCAGCGCCAGCGGGGGCCCCTACGAGCAGTACTTC. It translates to CSASGGPYEQYF.

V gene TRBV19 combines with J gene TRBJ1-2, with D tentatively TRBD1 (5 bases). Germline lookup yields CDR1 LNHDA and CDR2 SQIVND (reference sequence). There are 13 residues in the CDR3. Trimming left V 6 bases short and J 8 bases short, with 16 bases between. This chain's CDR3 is CASREAGRHGYTF. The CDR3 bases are TGTGCCAGTAGAGAGGCAGGGAGGCACGGCTACACCTTC.

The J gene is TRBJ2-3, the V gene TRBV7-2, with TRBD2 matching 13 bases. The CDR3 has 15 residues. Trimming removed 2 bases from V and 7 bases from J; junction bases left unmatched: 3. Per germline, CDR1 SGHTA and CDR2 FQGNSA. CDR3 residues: CASSLSTSGGYTQYF. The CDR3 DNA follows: TGTGCCAGCAGCTTATCGACTAGCGGGGGGTATACGCAGTATTTT.

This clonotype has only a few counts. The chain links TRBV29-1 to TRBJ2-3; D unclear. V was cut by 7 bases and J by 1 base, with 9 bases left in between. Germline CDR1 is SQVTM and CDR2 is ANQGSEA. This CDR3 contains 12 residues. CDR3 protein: CSAVAGTDTQYF. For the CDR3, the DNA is TGCAGCGCCGTCGCCGGCACAGATACGCAGTATTTT.

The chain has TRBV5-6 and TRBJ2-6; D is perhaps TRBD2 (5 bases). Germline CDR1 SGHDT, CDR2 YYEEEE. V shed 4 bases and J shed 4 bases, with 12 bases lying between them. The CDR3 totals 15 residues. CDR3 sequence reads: CASSRTGSGANVLTF. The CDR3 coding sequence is TGTGCCAGCAGCCGGACTGGGTCGGGGGCCAACGTCCTGACTTTC.

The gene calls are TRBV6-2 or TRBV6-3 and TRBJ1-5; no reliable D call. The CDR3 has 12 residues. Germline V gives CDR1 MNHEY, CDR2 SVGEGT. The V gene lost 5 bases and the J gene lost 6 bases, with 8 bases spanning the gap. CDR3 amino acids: CASSNPSQPQHF. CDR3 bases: TGTGCCAGCAGTAACCCCTCTCAGCCCCAGCATTTT.

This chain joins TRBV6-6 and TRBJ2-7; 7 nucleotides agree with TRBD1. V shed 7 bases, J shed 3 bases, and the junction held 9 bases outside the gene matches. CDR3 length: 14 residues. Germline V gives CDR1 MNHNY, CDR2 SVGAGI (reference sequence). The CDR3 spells CASTRSGGSYEQYF. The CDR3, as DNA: TGTGCCAGCACTCGCTCAGGGGGAAGCTACGAGCAGTACTTC.

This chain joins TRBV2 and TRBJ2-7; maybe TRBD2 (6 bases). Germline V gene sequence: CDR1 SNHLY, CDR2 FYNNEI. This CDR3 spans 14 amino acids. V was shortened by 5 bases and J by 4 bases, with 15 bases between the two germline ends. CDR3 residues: CASSWGVPKYEQYF. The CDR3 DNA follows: TGTGCCAGCAGTTGGGGGGTCCCCAAATACGAGCAGTACTTC.

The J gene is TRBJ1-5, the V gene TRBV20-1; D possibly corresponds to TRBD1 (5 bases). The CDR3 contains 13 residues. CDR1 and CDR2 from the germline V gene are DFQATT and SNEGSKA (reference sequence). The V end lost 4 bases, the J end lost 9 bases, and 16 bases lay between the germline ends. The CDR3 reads CSATRGARWPQHF. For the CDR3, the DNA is TGCAGTGCTACAAGGGGTGCCCGGTGGCCCCAGCATTTT.

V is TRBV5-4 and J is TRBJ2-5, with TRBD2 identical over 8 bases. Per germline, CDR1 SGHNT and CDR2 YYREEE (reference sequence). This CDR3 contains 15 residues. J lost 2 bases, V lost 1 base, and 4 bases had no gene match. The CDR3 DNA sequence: TGTGCCAGCAGCTTGCAGCGGGGGACTCAAGAGACCCAGTACTTC. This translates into CASSLQRGTQETQYF.

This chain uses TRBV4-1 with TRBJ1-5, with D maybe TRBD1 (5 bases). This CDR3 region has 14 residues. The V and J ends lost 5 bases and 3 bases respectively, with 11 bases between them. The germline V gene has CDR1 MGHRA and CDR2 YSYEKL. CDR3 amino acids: CASSKDTPNQPQHF. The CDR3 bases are TGCGCCAGCAGCAAGGACACTCCCAATCAGCCCCAGCATTTT.

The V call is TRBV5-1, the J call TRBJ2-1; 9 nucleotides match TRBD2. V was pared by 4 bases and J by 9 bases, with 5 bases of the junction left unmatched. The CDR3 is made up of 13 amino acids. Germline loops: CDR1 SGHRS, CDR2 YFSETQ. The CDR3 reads CASSLAGLSEQFF. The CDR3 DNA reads TGCGCCAGCAGCCTAGCGGGGTTGAGTGAGCAGTTCTTC. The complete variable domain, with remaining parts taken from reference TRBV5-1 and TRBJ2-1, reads KAGVTQTPRYLIKTRGQQVTLSCSPISGHRSVSWYQQTPGQGLQFLFEYFSETQRNKGNFPGRFSGRQFSNSRSEMNVSTLELGDSALYLCASSLAGLSEQFFGPGTRLTVL.

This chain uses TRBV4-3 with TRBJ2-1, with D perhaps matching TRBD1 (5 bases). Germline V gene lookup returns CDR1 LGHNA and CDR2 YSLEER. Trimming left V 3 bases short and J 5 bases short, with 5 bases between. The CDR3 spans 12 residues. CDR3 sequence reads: CASSHRDNEQFF. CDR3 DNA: TGCGCCAGCAGCCACAGGGACAATGAGCAGTTCTTC.

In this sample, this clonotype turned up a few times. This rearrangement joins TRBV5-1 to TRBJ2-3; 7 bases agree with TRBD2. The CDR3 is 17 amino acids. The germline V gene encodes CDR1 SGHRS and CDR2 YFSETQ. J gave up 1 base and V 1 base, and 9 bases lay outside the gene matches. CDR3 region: CASSLTIAGARTDTQYF. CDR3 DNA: TGCGCCAGCAGCTTGACAATAGCGGGTGCCCGCACAGATACGCAGTATTTT.

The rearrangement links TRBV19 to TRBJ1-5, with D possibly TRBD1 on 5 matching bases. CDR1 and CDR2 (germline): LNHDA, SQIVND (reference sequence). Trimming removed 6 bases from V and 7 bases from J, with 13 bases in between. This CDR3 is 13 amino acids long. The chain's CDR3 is CASSSGWGQPQHF. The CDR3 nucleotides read TGTGCCAGTAGCTCAGGGTGGGGACAGCCCCAGCATTTT.

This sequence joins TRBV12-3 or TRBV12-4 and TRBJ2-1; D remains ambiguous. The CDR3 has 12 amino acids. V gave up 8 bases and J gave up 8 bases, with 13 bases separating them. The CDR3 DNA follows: TGTGCCAGCGGCCTTTGGGTCGATGAGCAGTTCTTC. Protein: CASGLWVDEQFF.

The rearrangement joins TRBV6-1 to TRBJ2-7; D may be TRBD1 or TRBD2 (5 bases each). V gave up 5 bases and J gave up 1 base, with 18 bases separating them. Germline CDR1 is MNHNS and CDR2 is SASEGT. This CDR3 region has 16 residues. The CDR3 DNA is TGTGCCAGCAGTCGAGCCCGGGACGGTGCGTCCTACGAGCAGTACTTC. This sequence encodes CASSRARDGASYEQYF.